This T cell receptor (beta chain) was recorded in a study of T cell responses to AZD1222 COVID-19 vaccine. The CDR3 is 18 residues long. CDR1 is WNHNN and CDR2 is SYGVQD in the germline V gene (reference sequence). V was clipped by 2 bases and J by 5 bases; unmatched bases: 13. Study conclusions and caveats: Just a handful of AZD1222 recipients tested seropositive at baseline.

Concerning this clone itself: Its antigen is undetermined.

This table comes from immunoSEQ multiplex PCR, and its TCRdb copy is limited to in-frame clones, with some not included. The top ten clones hold roughly 3.7% of a sample with about 150,000 clones, 90% to 95% of them seen once. The V call is TRBV10-1, the J call TRBJ1-5; TRBD1 matches 9 bases. The TCR originated in an adult in good health. The sample was peripheral blood, taken on day 0 of AZD1222 vaccination. DNA of the CDR3: TGCGCCAGCAGTGAGCCCGCCGGGACAGGGACTCGGGATCAGCCCCAGCATTTT. Its translation: CASSEPAGTGTRDQPQHF.